One sample yielded the 30 T cell receptor beta chains listed below, sequenced in a study of T cell changes during pregnancy in multiple sclerosis. Generated by immunoSEQ multiplex PCR, the TCRdb table keeps only in-frame clones and is missing some. The table has about 87,000 clones, just over 90% seen once. The sample in question was peripheral blood, obtained in the third trimester of pregnancy. The origin of the receptors is a female donor in good health, enrolled as a control in a pregnancy study.

The count of this clone is one. V is TRBV28 and J is TRBJ2-7; the match to TRBD2 covers 7 bases. Germline trimming cut 6 bases from V and 0 bases from J; bases unmatched to any gene: 17. This CDR3 has 18 residues. The germline gives CDR1 MDHEN, CDR2 SYDVKM. The CDR3 coding sequence is TGTGCCAGCAGCCAACCAGCCCCTCTAGCGGATAGCTCCTACGAGCAGTACTTC. Protein: CASSQPAPLADSSYEQYF.

The chain is built from TRBV4-2 and TRBJ2-7; TRBD2 matches at 7 bases. The CDR3 loop spans 15 amino acids. With V trimmed by 0 bases and J by 6 bases, 8 bases remained unmatched. Germline assignment: CDR1 LGHNA and CDR2 YNFKEQ. The CDR3 loop reads CASSQDPVVAGEQYF. The CDR3 DNA is TGTGCCAGCAGCCAAGATCCCGTGGTAGCGGGCGAGCAGTACTTC.

The chain employs TRBV28 and TRBJ1-1; D gene ambiguous. V was pared by 2 bases and J by 10 bases, with 8 bases between. Per the germline V gene, CDR1 is MDHEN and CDR2 is SYDVKM. The CDR3 has 11 residues. CDR3 in DNA: TGTGCCAGCAGTTTAATGGGAGTAGCTTTCTTT. This gives the protein CASSLMGVAFF.

This clone has at least ten counts. This chain connects TRBV7-9 to TRBJ2-3, with 9 bases that match TRBD2. Per germline, CDR1 SEHNR and CDR2 FQNEAQ (reference sequence). V trimming: 5 bases; J trimming: 2 bases; junction bases outside the gene matches: 14. The CDR3 totals 18 residues. CDR3 DNA sequence: TGTGCCAGCAGCCGTCCCTGGTCTAGCGGGAAAGCCACAGATACGCAGTATTTT. This gives the protein CASSRPWSSGKATDTQYF.

The CDR3 loop reads CASSRLLGEPQHF. CDR3 DNA: TGTGCCAGCAGTAGATTGCTAGGGGAGCCCCAGCATTTT. The V call is TRBV28, the J call TRBJ1-5, with D perhaps TRBD1 (5 bases). The CDR3 contains 13 residues. Trimming shortened V by 5 bases and J by 8 bases, and 13 bases separated the two germline ends. The germline V gene has CDR1 MDHEN and CDR2 SYDVKM.

This clone has only one observation. This chain uses TRBV6-4 with TRBJ2-3, with a weak D call TRBD2 (6 bases). V gave up 5 bases and J gave up 1 base, with 22 bases separating them. This CDR3 has 18 residues. Germline CDR1 and CDR2: MRHNA and SNTAGT. In nucleotides, the CDR3 is TGTGCCAGCAGTCCCTTGTGTTTGTGGGAGGTATGCACAGATACGCAGTATTTT. Amino acids: CASSPLCLWEVCTDTQYF.

In its sample, this clone was seen once. The chain has TRBV5-1 and TRBJ2-5; TRBD2 matches 9 bases. This CDR3 has 17 residues. Germline V lookup: CDR1 SGHRS, CDR2 YFSETQ. The junction had 12 bases not matched to a gene; V was cut back by 4 bases and J by 2 bases. The CDR3 protein is CASSPGASGTAQETQYF. Here the CDR3 DNA reads TGCGCCAGCAGCCCCGGGGCTAGCGGGACCGCTCAAGAGACCCAGTACTTC.

The J gene is TRBJ2-1, the V gene TRBV21-1; the table's TRBD2 call for D was not verified on the DNA. TRBV21-1 is a documented pseudogene. The CDR3 runs to 18 residues. CDR3 loop: CASRREGLAALIHNEQFF. For the CDR3, the DNA is TGTGCCAGCCGACGGGAAGGACTAGCGGCTTTGATACACAATGAGCAGTTCTTC.

V is TRBV6-4 and J is TRBJ1-1, with 9 bases aligning to TRBD1. The V and J ends lost 6 bases and 1 base, in that order; junction bases with no gene match: 3. Germline V CDR1 and CDR2: MRHNA, SNTAGT. This CDR3 spans 14 amino acids. The CDR3 sequence is CASRRQGGNTEAFF. The CDR3 nucleotides read TGTGCCAGCAGACGACAGGGGGGGAACACTGAAGCTTTCTTT.

The rearrangement links TRBV5-6 to TRBJ2-7; D is ambiguous. Germline values: CDR1 SGHDT, CDR2 YYEEEE. V was cut by 4 bases and J by 3 bases, with 8 bases left in between. This CDR3 region has 12 residues. This CDR3 reads CASSAIGYEQYF. CDR3 sequence (DNA): TGTGCCAGCAGCGCGATTGGCTACGAGCAGTACTTC.

The chain employs TRBV5-1 and TRBJ2-7, with TRBD2 matching 7 bases. This CDR3 has 15 amino acids. The germline V gene has CDR1 SGHRS and CDR2 YFSETQ. Trimming cost V 0 bases and J 7 bases; bases outside gene matches: 10. As DNA, the CDR3 is TGCGCCAGCAGCTTGGGGACTAGTGGGGACGGAGAGCAGTACTTC. Amino acids: CASSLGTSGDGEQYF. Variable domain in full (rest from reference TRBV5-1 and TRBJ2-7): KAGVTQTPRYLIKTRGQQVTLSCSPISGHRSVSWYQQTPGQGLQFLFEYFSETQRNKGNFPGRFSGRQFSNSRSEMNVSTLELGDSALYLCASSLGTSGDGEQYFGPGTRLTVT.

In this sample, this clone turned up once. At one end the junction does not follow the germline gene, possibly because of a read error. The rearrangement joins TRBV28 to TRBJ1-1, with 7 bases fitting TRBD1. The CDR3 spans 12 residues. Germline V gene data show CDR1 as MDHEN and CDR2 as SYDVKM. The CDR3 region has the DNA TGTGCCAGCAGTTTAAGACAGGGAGGAATGATCTTT. The encoded protein is CASSLRQGGMIF.

In regard to this clone: An end of the junction differs from the germline gene, which may be a read error. The chain links TRBV6-1 to TRBJ2-2; the D gene is possibly TRBD1 (5 bases). The CDR3 consists of 16 residues. CDR1 and CDR2 from the germline V gene are MNHNS and SASEGT. For the CDR3, the DNA is TGTGCCAGCAGGGAAGGTATGGGGCCGCCCACCGGGGAGCTGTTTTTT. Amino acid sequence: CASREGMGPPTGELFF.

This chain links TRBV6-1 with TRBJ2-5; 9 bases match TRBD1. CDR1 and CDR2 (germline): MNHNS, SASEGT. The CDR3 sequence is 15 residues long. After removal of 2 bases from V and 4 bases from J, the junction contained 5 bases not matched to a gene. Here the CDR3 reads CASSETTGGAETQYF. CDR3 DNA: TGTGCCAGCAGTGAAACCACAGGGGGCGCAGAGACCCAGTACTTC.

J is TRBJ2-5 and V is TRBV7-9; TRBD1 matches at 7 bases. This CDR3 region has 14 residues. V gave up 4 bases and J gave up 4 bases; unmatched junction bases: 6. CDR1 is SEHNR and CDR2 is FQNEAQ in the germline V gene (reference sequence). This CDR3 reads CASSYDRAPETQYF. CDR3 DNA sequence: TGTGCCAGCAGCTATGACAGGGCCCCAGAGACCCAGTACTTC. The full variable domain, rest sourced from reference TRBV7-9 and TRBJ2-5, is DTGVSQNPRHKITKRGQNVTFRCDPISEHNRLYWYRQTLGQGPEFLTYFQNEAQLEKSRLLSDRFSAERPKGSFSTLEIQRTEQGDSAMYLCASSYDRAPETQYFGPGTRLLVL.

The rearrangement joins TRBV5-1 to TRBJ2-5, with 8 positions matching TRBD2. This CDR3 region has 17 residues. Germline trimming cut 3 bases from V and 3 bases from J; bases unmatched to any gene: 13. The germline V gene encodes CDR1 SGHRS and CDR2 YFSETQ. The CDR3 spells CASSSGGGGVLEETQYF. The DNA for the CDR3 is TGCGCCAGCAGCTCCGGGGGGGGCGGGGTTTTGGAAGAGACCCAGTACTTC.

The chain links TRBV21-1 to TRBJ2-7; the D call in the table, TRBD1, was not verified against the DNA. TRBV21-1 is marked as a pseudogene. The CDR3 loop spans 17 amino acids. The CDR3 here is CASSFRSPGQGLYEQYF. CDR3 DNA sequence: TGTGCCAGCAGCTTCCGCTCCCCGGGACAGGGCCTTTACGAGCAGTACTTC.

The gene calls are TRBV10-3 and TRBJ1-5; 9 nucleotides line up with TRBD1. The CDR3 extends over 15 amino acids. J was trimmed by 5 bases and V by 4 bases; bases with no gene match: 6. CDR1 ENHRY and CDR2 SYGVKD come from the germline V gene. The CDR3 reads CAISGTGGADQPQHF. The CDR3 DNA reads TGTGCCATCAGTGGAACAGGGGGCGCGGATCAGCCCCAGCATTTT.

V and J are TRBV19 and TRBJ1-1; 8 bases are a match to TRBD1. Looked up from germline, CDR1 is LNHDA and CDR2 is SQIVND (reference sequence). The trim removed 5 bases at V and 4 bases at J, leaving 12 bases unmatched. CDR3 length: 16 residues. This CDR3 reads CASSSVAGGLGTEAFF. DNA for the CDR3: TGTGCCAGTAGTTCGGTAGCAGGGGGCCTGGGCACTGAAGCTTTCTTT.

This chain connects TRBV4-1 to TRBJ2-7, with TRBD1 identical over 9 bases. Germline V gene data show CDR1 as MGHRA and CDR2 as YSYEKL. V was pared by 4 bases and J by 5 bases, with 6 bases of the junction left unmatched. The CDR3 has 14 amino acids. The DNA for the CDR3 is TGCGCCAGCAGCCGCCGGGACAGGGACCACGAGCAGTACTTC. This gives the protein CASSRRDRDHEQYF.

This clone was counted a single time. The rearrangement uses TRBV6-4 and TRBJ1-1; no clear D. V shed 6 bases and J shed 1 base, with 9 bases lying between them. Germline CDR1 is MRHNA and CDR2 is SNTAGT. The CDR3 loop spans 13 amino acids. The CDR3 DNA is TGTGCCAGCAGCTTAGAGTCGAACACTGAAGCTTTCTTT. Residues: CASSLESNTEAFF.

V is TRBV5-5 and J is TRBJ2-7; the match to TRBD2 covers 14 bases. The V gene's germline CDR1 is SGHKS and CDR2 YYEKEE (reference sequence). With 4 bases clipped from V and 3 bases from J, the junction kept 6 bases outside the gene matches. This CDR3 contains 16 residues. As DNA, the CDR3 is TGTGCCAGCAGCGGTGGACTAGCGGGAGGCCTCTACGAGCAGTACTTC. This encodes CASSGGLAGGLYEQYF.

The CDR3 region is CASSMTGMNTEAFF. In DNA form, the CDR3 reads TGTGCCAGCAGTATGACAGGGATGAACACTGAAGCTTTCTTT. The chain joins TRBV5-4 to TRBJ1-1; 7 positions agree with TRBD1. J lost 0 bases, V lost 5 bases, and 4 bases had no gene match. There are 14 residues in the CDR3. Per the germline V gene, CDR1 is SGHNT and CDR2 is YYREEE (reference sequence). The whole variable domain, filled in from reference TRBV5-4 and TRBJ1-1, reads ETGVTQSPTHLIKTRGQQVTLRCSSQSGHNTVSWYQQALGQGPQFIFQYYREEENGRGNFPPRFSGLQFPNYSSELNVNALELDDSALYLCASSMTGMNTEAFFGQGTRLTVV.

The J gene is TRBJ2-7, the V gene TRBV28, with TRBD1 as a possible D gene (6 bases). Trimming took off 2 bases at V and 2 bases at J, with 13 bases between the two ends. The CDR3 runs 15 residues. CDR1 is MDHEN and CDR2 is SYDVKM in the germline V gene. In DNA, the CDR3 is TGTGCCAGCAGTTTACCGAGGGACACCACCTACGAGCAGTACTTC. It is translated as CASSLPRDTTYEQYF.

This chain links TRBV6-5 with TRBJ1-5; 8 nucleotides line up with TRBD1. From germline, CDR1 is MNHEY and CDR2 SVGAGI. The CDR3 contains 15 residues. The V segment lost 4 bases and the J segment 2 bases; nucleotides outside the gene matches: 4. In DNA form, the CDR3 reads TGTGCCAGCAGTTCTCAACAGGGGGGCAATCAGCCCCAGCATTTT. It is translated as CASSSQQGGNQPQHF.

The chain couples TRBV9 to TRBJ2-7, with D perhaps matching TRBD2 (6 bases). The CDR3 runs 14 residues. Trimming left V 0 bases short and J 1 base short, with 8 bases between. In germline, CDR1 is SGDLS, CDR2 YYNGEE. CDR3 in amino acids: CASSVAAGSYEQYF. In DNA form, the CDR3 reads TGTGCCAGCAGCGTAGCCGCGGGATCCTACGAGCAGTACTTC. The full variable domain, rest sourced from reference TRBV9 and TRBJ2-7, is DSGVTQTPKHLITATGQRVTLRCSPRSGDLSVYWYQQSLDQGLQFLIQYYNGEERAKGNILERFSAQQFPDLHSELNLSSLELGDSALYFCASSVAAGSYEQYFGPGTRLTVT.

This chain links TRBV11-1 with TRBJ2-3; TRBD2 agrees at 10 bases. CDR1 is SGHAT, CDR2 FQDESV, per germline (reference sequence). V was pared by 1 base and J by 5 bases, with 6 bases of the junction left unmatched. The CDR3 contains 16 residues. The DNA for the CDR3 is TGTGCCAGCAGCTTAGTTTTAGCGGGAGGCCGAGATACGCAGTATTTT. This gives the protein CASSLVLAGGRDTQYF.

The chain combines TRBV9 with TRBJ2-7, with 8 bases that match TRBD2. Germline loops: CDR1 SGDLS, CDR2 YYNGEE. J lost 0 bases, V lost 0 bases, and 2 bases had no gene match. This CDR3 is 15 amino acids long. This chain's CDR3 is CASSVGAGVSYEQYF. Here the CDR3 DNA reads TGTGCCAGCAGCGTAGGAGCGGGAGTCTCCTACGAGCAGTACTTC.

This chain links TRBV7-9 with TRBJ2-7; 7 bases map to TRBD2. Unmatched junction bases numbered 11, after V lost 5 bases and J lost 1 base. The germline V gene encodes CDR1 SEHNR and CDR2 FQNEAQ (reference sequence). The CDR3 has 16 residues. CDR3 nucleotides: TGTGCCAGCAGCCCCCAGGGTCTAGCGGAGTCCTACGAGCAGTACTTC. This codes for CASSPQGLAESYEQYF.

V is TRBV5-1 and J is TRBJ2-2, with D perhaps TRBD1 (5 bases). CDR3 length equals 14 residues. Germline V gene sequence: CDR1 SGHRS, CDR2 YFSETQ. V was pared by 0 bases and J by 6 bases, with 9 bases between. The DNA for the CDR3 is TGCGCCAGCAGCTTGGGGTCAGGGTCCGGGGAGCTGTTTTTT. Its protein product is CASSLGSGSGELFF.